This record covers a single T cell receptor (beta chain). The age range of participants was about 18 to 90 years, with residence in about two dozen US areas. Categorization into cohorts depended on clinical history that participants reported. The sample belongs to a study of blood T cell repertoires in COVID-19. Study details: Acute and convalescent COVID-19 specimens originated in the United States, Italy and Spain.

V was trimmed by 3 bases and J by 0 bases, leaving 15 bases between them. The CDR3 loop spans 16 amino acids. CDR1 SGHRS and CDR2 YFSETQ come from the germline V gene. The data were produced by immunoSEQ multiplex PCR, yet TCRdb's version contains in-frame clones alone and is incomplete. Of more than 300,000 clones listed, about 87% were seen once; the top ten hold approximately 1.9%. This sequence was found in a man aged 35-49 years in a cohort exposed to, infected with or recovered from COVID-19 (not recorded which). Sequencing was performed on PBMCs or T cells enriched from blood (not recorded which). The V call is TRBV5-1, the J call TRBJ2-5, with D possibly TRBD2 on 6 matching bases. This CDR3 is CASSWKPGLYQETQYF. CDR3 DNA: TGCGCCAGCAGCTGGAAACCGGGACTCTACCAAGAGACCCAGTACTTC. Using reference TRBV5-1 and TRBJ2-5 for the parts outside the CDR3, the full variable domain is KAGVTQTPRYLIKTRGQQVTLSCSPISGHRSVSWYQQTPGQGLQFLFEYFSETQRNKGNFPGRFSGRQFSNSRSEMNVSTLELGDSALYLCASSWKPGLYQETQYFGPGTRLLVL.